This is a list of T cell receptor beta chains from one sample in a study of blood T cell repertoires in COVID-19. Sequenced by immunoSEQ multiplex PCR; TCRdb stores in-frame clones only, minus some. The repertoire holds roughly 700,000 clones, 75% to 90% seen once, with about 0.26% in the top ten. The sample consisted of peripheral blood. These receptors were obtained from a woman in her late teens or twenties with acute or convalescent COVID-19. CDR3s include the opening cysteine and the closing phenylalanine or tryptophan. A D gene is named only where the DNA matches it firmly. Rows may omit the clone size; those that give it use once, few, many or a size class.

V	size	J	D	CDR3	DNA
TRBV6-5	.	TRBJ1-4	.	CASSPGEVSEKLFF	TGTGCCAGCAGTCCAGGGGAAGTGTCCGAAAAACTGTTTTTT
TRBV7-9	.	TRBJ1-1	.	CASSSQQGSFF	TGTGCCAGCAGCTCCCAACAGGGATCTTTCTTT
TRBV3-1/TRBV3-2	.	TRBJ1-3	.	CASSHRQPSGNTIYF	TGTGCCAGCAGCCACCGACAGCCCTCTGGAAACACCATATATTTT
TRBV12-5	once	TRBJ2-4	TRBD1	CASGLGTGVGIQYF	TGTGCTAGTGGTTTGGGGACAGGGGTTGGCATTCAGTACTTC
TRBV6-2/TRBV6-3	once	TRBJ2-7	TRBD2	CASSRKLTEGLAGSYEQYF	TGTGCCAGCAGCCGCAAACTGACCGAGGGACTAGCGGGGTCCTACGAGCAGTACTTC
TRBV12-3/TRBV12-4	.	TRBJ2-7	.	CASSLSSDEQYF	TGTGCCAGCAGTTTAAGTAGCGACGAGCAGTACTTC
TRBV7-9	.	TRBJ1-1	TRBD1	CASSLTGNTEAFF	TGTGCCAGCAGCTTGACAGGGAATACTGAAGCTTTCTTT
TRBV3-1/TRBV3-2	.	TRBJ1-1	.	CASSYRGGLNTEAFF	TGTGCCAGCAGCTACCGGGGGGGCTTGAACACTGAAGCTTTCTTT
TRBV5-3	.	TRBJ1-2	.	CARSRTSSGSNYGYTF	TGTGCCAGATCAAGAACAAGTTCAGGTTCCAACTATGGCTACACCTTC
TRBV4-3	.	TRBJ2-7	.	CASSQGSGAYEQYF	TGCGCCAGCAGCCAAGGATCGGGTGCCTACGAGCAGTACTTC
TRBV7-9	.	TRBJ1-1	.	CASSFGGVSEAFF	TGTGCCAGCAGCTTCGGCGGAGTAAGTGAAGCTTTCTTT
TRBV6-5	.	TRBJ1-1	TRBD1	CASSFTGGEAFF	TGTGCCAGCAGTTTCACAGGGGGAGAAGCTTTCTTT
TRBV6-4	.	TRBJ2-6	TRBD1	CASSDSGRGPVLTF	TGTGCCAGCAGTGACTCAGGCAGGGGGCCCGTCCTGACTTTC
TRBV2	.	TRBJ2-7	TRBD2	CASSGGGTYEQYF	TGTGCCAGCAGTGGGGGGGGTACCTACGAGCAGTACTTC
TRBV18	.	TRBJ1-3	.	CASSPRTESFSGNTIYF	TGTGCCAGCTCACCAAGGACAGAGTCTTTCTCTGGAAACACCATATATTTT
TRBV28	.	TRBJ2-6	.	CASSLWIEGWQAPYSGANVLTF	TGTGCCAGCAGTTTATGGATTGAGGGTTGGCAGGCACCCTACTCTGGGGCCAACGTCCTGACTTTC
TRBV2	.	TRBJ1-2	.	CASQGMRGYTF	TGTGCCAGCCAGGGGATGAGAGGCTACACCTTC
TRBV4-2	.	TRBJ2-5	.	CASSRDKETQYF	TGTGCCAGCAGCCGAGACAAAGAGACCCAGTACTTC
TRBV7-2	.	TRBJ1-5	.	CASSLLGAPGNQPQHF	TGTGCCAGCAGCTTGTTGGGGGCGCCTGGCAATCAGCCCCAGCATTTT
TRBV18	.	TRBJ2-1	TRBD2	CASSPGLAGLIYNEQFF	TGTGCCAGCTCACCCGGACTAGCGGGGTTGATTTACAATGAGCAGTTCTTC
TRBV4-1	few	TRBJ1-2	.	CASSQVLAGGALSGYTF	TGCGCCAGCAGCCAAGTGCTGGCGGGGGGGGCTTTGAGTGGCTACACCTTC
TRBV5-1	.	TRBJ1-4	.	CASSLFAEGEKLFF	TGCGCCAGCAGCTTGTTCGCGGAGGGGGAAAAACTGTTTTTT
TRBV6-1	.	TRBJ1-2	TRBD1	CASSETGGIGYTF	TGTGCCAGCAGTGAAACAGGGGGCATTGGCTACACCTTC
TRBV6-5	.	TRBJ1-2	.	CASSAQGNYGYTF	TGTGCCAGCAGCGCACAGGGAAACTATGGCTACACCTTC
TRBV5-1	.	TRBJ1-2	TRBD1	CASSWDRGGYGYTF	TGCGCCAGCAGCTGGGACAGGGGCGGATATGGCTACACCTTC
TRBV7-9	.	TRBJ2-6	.	CASSKSGVSGANVLTF	TGTGCCAGCAGCAAGTCCGGGGTCTCTGGGGCCAACGTCCTGACTTTC
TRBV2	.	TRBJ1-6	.	CASSSEQSSYNSPLHF	TGTGCCAGCAGCAGTGAACAGAGCTCCTATAATTCACCCCTCCACTTT
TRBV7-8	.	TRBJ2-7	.	CASSLVGRSPPYEQYF	TGTGCCAGCAGCTTAGTGGGCCGATCACCCCCCTACGAGCAGTACTTC
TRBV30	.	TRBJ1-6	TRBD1	CAWQPRDRVFNSPLHF	TGTGCCTGGCAGCCCCGGGACAGGGTTTTCAACTCACCCCTCCACTTT
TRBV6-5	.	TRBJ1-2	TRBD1	CASRTGDGYTF	TGTGCCAGCAGGACAGGGGATGGCTACACCTTC
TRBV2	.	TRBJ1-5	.	CASSPGYQPQHF	TGTGCCAGCAGTCCAGGGTATCAGCCCCAGCATTTT
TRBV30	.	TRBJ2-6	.	CAWSVKAGISGANVLTF	TGTGCCTGGAGTGTAAAGGCAGGGATCTCTGGGGCCAACGTCCTGACTTTC
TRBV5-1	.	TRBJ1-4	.	CASSPGSTTNEKLFF	TGCGCCAGCAGCCCCGGGTCTACAACTAATGAAAAACTGTTTTTT
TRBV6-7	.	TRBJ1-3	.	CAISPGNTIYF	TGTGCCATCTCCCCGGGAAACACCATATATTTT
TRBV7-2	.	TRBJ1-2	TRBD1	CASSRRLGTGGLNYGYTF	TGTGCCAGCAGCCGGCGGCTCGGGACAGGGGGCCTTAACTATGGCTACACCTTC
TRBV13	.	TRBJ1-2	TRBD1	CASSWTGTGDYGYTF	TGTGCCAGCAGTTGGACCGGGACAGGGGACTATGGCTACACCTTC
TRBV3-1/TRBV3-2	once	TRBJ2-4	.	CASSQGRGENIQYF	TGTGCCAGCAGCCAAGGCAGGGGCGAAAACATTCAGTACTTC
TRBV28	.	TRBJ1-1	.	CASSLRGYTEAFF	TGTGCCAGCAGTTTACGGGGATACACTGAAGCTTTCTTT
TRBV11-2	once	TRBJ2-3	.	CASSLIRDIHRTDTQYF	TGTGCCAGCAGCTTAATCCGGGACATCCATCGCACAGATACGCAGTATTTT
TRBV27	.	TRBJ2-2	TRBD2	CASRGLAGPQGNTGELFF	TGTGCCAGCAGGGGACTAGCGGGGCCCCAAGGAAACACCGGGGAGCTGTTTTTT